This T cell receptor beta chain was documented in a study of blood T cell repertoires in COVID-19. Turning to the study itself: The United States, Italy and Spain were the sources of the acute and convalescent COVID-19 samples.

The repertoire was sequenced with immunoSEQ multiplex PCR; TCRdb's copy has only in-frame clones and lacks some. The data show about 150,000 clones, 65% to 90% seen once. Sequencing was performed on peripheral blood. The sequence was obtained from a woman in her forties or fifties with acute or convalescent COVID-19.

The CDR3 here is CASSQGARQPQHF. CDR3 DNA: TGTGCCAGCAGCCAGGGGGCTCGTCAGCCCCAGCATTTT. This rearrangement joins TRBV6-2 or TRBV6-3 to TRBJ1-5; 8 positions agree with TRBD1. The CDR3 extends over 13 amino acids. Germline lookup yields CDR1 MNHEY and CDR2 SVGEGT. V lost 6 bases, J lost 6 bases, and 4 bases stayed unmatched.